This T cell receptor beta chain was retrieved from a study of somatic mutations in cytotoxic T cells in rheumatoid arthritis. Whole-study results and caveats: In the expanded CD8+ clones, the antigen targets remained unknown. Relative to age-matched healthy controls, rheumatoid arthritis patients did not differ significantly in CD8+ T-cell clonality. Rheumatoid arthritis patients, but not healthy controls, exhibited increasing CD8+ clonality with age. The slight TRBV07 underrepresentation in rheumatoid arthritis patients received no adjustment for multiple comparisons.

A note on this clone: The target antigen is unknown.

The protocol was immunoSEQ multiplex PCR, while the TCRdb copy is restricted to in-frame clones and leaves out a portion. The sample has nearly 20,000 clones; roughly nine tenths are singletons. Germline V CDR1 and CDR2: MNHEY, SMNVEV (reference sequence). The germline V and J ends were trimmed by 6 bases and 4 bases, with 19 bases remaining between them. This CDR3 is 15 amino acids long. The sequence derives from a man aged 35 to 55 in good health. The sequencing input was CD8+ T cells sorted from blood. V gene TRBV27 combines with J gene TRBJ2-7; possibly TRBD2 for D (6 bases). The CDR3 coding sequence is TGTGCCAGCAGCCCAAGGGCAGGGAGGATTTACGAGCAGTACTTC. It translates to CASSPRAGRIYEQYF.